These T cell receptor beta chains were read from a single sample in a study of cytomegalovirus exposure and HLA in healthy donors. The assay was immunoSEQ multiplex PCR, and TCRdb's table has in-frame clones only and misses some. The sample features about 130,000 clones, with over 1.5% in its top ten. Sequencing input: PBMCs. The receptors were gathered from a man between 18 and 29 years old in good health and CMV-seronegative. Both conserved end residues are part of each CDR3. The D gene is left open where the match is weak.

v_call: TRBV25-1
d_call: TRBD1
cdr3_length: 16
j_call: TRBJ1-5
cdr3_nt: TGTGCCAGCAGTGGGGGGGCAGGGGGCCTCGGTCAGCCCCAGCATTTT
cdr3_aa: CASSGGAGGLGQPQHF

v_call: TRBV27
d_call: -
cdr3_length: 14
j_call: TRBJ1-5
cdr3_nt: TGTGCCAGCAGTTTATCCAGTGAACATCAGCCCCAGCATTTT
cdr3_aa: CASSLSSEHQPQHF

v_call: TRBV11-3
d_call: -
cdr3_length: 13
j_call: TRBJ2-2
cdr3_nt: TGTGCCAGCAGCTTCTTCTCTACCGGGGAGCTGTTTTTT
cdr3_aa: CASSFFSTGELFF

v_call: TRBV7-2
d_call: -
cdr3_length: 15
j_call: TRBJ2-5
cdr3_nt: TGTGCCAGCAGCTTAGATGGCCGCTACGGGGAGACCCAGTACTTC
cdr3_aa: CASSLDGRYGETQYF

v_call: TRBV9
d_call: -
cdr3_length: 16
j_call: TRBJ2-1
cdr3_nt: TGTGCCAGCAGCGTAGACCAGCGGCCGAACTACAATGAGCAGTTCTTC
cdr3_aa: CASSVDQRPNYNEQFF

v_call: TRBV9
d_call: TRBD1
cdr3_length: 16
j_call: TRBJ2-7
cdr3_nt: TGTGCCAGCAGCGTCGGAGGGAGGACAGGGGAGGCCGAGCAGTACTTC
cdr3_aa: CASSVGGRTGEAEQYF

v_call: TRBV5-1
d_call: TRBD1
cdr3_length: 14
j_call: TRBJ1-3
cdr3_nt: TGCGCCAGCACAGAGACAGGGGCTGGAAACACCATATATTTT
cdr3_aa: CASTETGAGNTIYF

v_call: TRBV28
d_call: -
cdr3_length: 18
j_call: TRBJ1-2
cdr3_nt: TGTGCCAGCAGTTTAAGCCCCTCGGGGGGGCTCGCTAACTATGGCTACACCTTC
cdr3_aa: CASSLSPSGGLANYGYTF

v_call: TRBV6-5
d_call: -
cdr3_length: 13
j_call: TRBJ1-1
cdr3_nt: TGTGCCAGCAGTTACTCAGGGGGCACTGAAGCTTTCTTT
cdr3_aa: CASSYSGGTEAFF

v_call: TRBV7-2
d_call: -
cdr3_length: 17
j_call: TRBJ1-3
cdr3_nt: TGTGCCAGCAGCCTCTCAGGTCCAACAAGCTCTGGAAACACCATATATTTT
cdr3_aa: CASSLSGPTSSGNTIYF

v_call: TRBV30
d_call: -
cdr3_length: 13
j_call: TRBJ2-2
cdr3_nt: TGTGCCTGGAGTGTATCCGTCGCCGGGGAGCTGTTTTTT
cdr3_aa: CAWSVSVAGELFF

v_call: TRBV14
d_call: -
cdr3_length: 13
j_call: TRBJ1-1
cdr3_nt: TGTGCCAGCAGAGGGGGGGGGAACACTGAAGCTTTCTTT
cdr3_aa: CASRGGGNTEAFF

v_call: TRBV6-1
d_call: -
cdr3_length: 13
j_call: TRBJ2-3
cdr3_nt: TGTGCCAGCAGTGAAACCCACCAGTATACGCAGTATTTT
cdr3_aa: CASSETHQYTQYF

v_call: TRBV7-3
d_call: TRBD2
cdr3_length: 17
j_call: TRBJ2-5
cdr3_nt: TGTGCCAGCAGCTTAGGGACTAGCGGAGGGGGGCAAGAGACCCAGTACTTC
cdr3_aa: CASSLGTSGGGQETQYF

v_call: TRBV5-4
d_call: TRBD2
cdr3_length: 15
j_call: TRBJ2-7
cdr3_nt: TGTGCCAGCAGCAGTGGACTAGCGGCAACCTACGAGCAGTACTTC
cdr3_aa: CASSSGLAATYEQYF

v_call: TRBV28
d_call: -
cdr3_length: 12
j_call: TRBJ1-5
cdr3_nt: TGTGCCAGCAGTTTAGTCTATCAGCCCCAGCATTTT
cdr3_aa: CASSLVYQPQHF

v_call: TRBV10-1
d_call: -
cdr3_length: 13
j_call: TRBJ1-5
cdr3_nt: TGCGCCAGGGGGCAAGGGGTAGTTCAGCCCCAGCATTTT
cdr3_aa: CARGQGVVQPQHF

v_call: TRBV19
d_call: -
cdr3_length: 14
j_call: TRBJ2-3
cdr3_nt: TGTGCCAGTAGTATAGGAGGGAGCACAGATACGCAGTATTTT
cdr3_aa: CASSIGGSTDTQYF

v_call: TRBV19
d_call: TRBD1
cdr3_length: 14
j_call: TRBJ1-2
cdr3_nt: TGTGCCAGTAGTAAAGGACAGGGGGCACATGGCTACACCTTC
cdr3_aa: CASSKGQGAHGYTF

v_call: TRBV7-2
d_call: -
cdr3_length: 11
j_call: TRBJ1-2
cdr3_nt: TGTGCCAGCAGCTTACTCTATGGCTACACCTTC
cdr3_aa: CASSLLYGYTF

v_call: TRBV4-2
d_call: -
cdr3_length: 13
j_call: TRBJ1-1
cdr3_nt: TGTGCCAGCAGCCAAGATCCAGTTACTGAAGCTTTCTTT
cdr3_aa: CASSQDPVTEAFF

v_call: TRBV30
d_call: TRBD2
cdr3_length: 14
j_call: TRBJ2-3
cdr3_nt: TGTGCCTGGAGTAGCCGGGGAGGGAAAGATACGCAGTATTTT
cdr3_aa: CAWSSRGGKDTQYF

v_call: TRBV4-1
d_call: TRBD2
cdr3_length: 14
j_call: TRBJ2-4
cdr3_nt: TGCGCCAGCAGCCAAGAGCAAGGGAGGGGCATTCAGTACTTC
cdr3_aa: CASSQEQGRGIQYF

v_call: TRBV27
d_call: TRBD1
cdr3_length: 16
j_call: TRBJ2-5
cdr3_nt: TGTGCCAGCAGTCCCAGCGGACAGGGGAATAGGGGGACCCAGTACTTC
cdr3_aa: CASSPSGQGNRGTQYF

v_call: TRBV28
d_call: -
cdr3_length: 13
j_call: TRBJ1-3
cdr3_nt: TGTGCCAGCAGTTTACAGGCTGGAAACACCATATATTTT
cdr3_aa: CASSLQAGNTIYF

v_call: TRBV9
d_call: TRBD2
cdr3_length: 18
j_call: TRBJ2-3
cdr3_nt: TGTGCCAGCAGCGTAGGAGGGGCCTACGGGGGGTCCACAGATACGCAGTATTTT
cdr3_aa: CASSVGGAYGGSTDTQYF

v_call: TRBV28
d_call: TRBD1
cdr3_length: 16
j_call: TRBJ2-3
cdr3_nt: TGTGCCAGCAGTTTATATTTCAGGGGGCGAGGAGATACGCAGTATTTT
cdr3_aa: CASSLYFRGRGDTQYF

v_call: TRBV20-1
d_call: -
cdr3_length: 11
j_call: TRBJ2-3
cdr3_nt: TGCAGTGCTAGATTCGGACAGAATAAGTATTTT
cdr3_aa: CSARFGQNKYF

v_call: TRBV11-2
d_call: TRBD1
cdr3_length: 17
j_call: TRBJ2-6
cdr3_nt: TGTGCCAGCAGCCCGGGACAGTTCAGCTCTGGGGCCAACGTCCTGACTTTC
cdr3_aa: CASSPGQFSSGANVLTF

v_call: TRBV25-1
d_call: -
cdr3_length: 15
j_call: TRBJ2-2
cdr3_nt: TGTGCCAGCATGGATACGGGGAGCAACACCGGGGAGCTGTTTTTT
cdr3_aa: CASMDTGSNTGELFF

v_call: TRBV29-1
d_call: -
cdr3_length: 14
j_call: TRBJ2-7
cdr3_nt: TGCAGCGTAGGAAAGGAGGGCTTCCTCTACGAGCAGTACTTC
cdr3_aa: CSVGKEGFLYEQYF

v_call: TRBV18
d_call: -
cdr3_length: 14
j_call: TRBJ1-1
cdr3_nt: TGTGCCAGCTCACCACCGCGTCGGGGGGCTGAAGCTTTCTTT
cdr3_aa: CASSPPRRGAEAFF

v_call: TRBV19
d_call: -
cdr3_length: 14
j_call: TRBJ1-1
cdr3_nt: TGTGCCAGTGAGGGGGACCGATTTTGGTCAGAAGCTTTCTTT
cdr3_aa: CASEGDRFWSEAFF

v_call: TRBV11-2
d_call: -
cdr3_length: 13
j_call: TRBJ1-1
cdr3_nt: TGTGCCAGCAGCCCGGGAGGGCGGACTGAAGCTTTCTTT
cdr3_aa: CASSPGGRTEAFF

v_call: TRBV25-1
d_call: -
cdr3_length: 14
j_call: TRBJ1-4
cdr3_nt: TGTGCCAGCTCCCTTGGGGGGACTAATGAAAAACTGTTTTTT
cdr3_aa: CASSLGGTNEKLFF

v_call: TRBV30
d_call: -
cdr3_length: 14
j_call: TRBJ1-4
cdr3_nt: TGTGCCTGGAGTATCGGGACTCCAGGGGAAAAACTGTTTTTT
cdr3_aa: CAWSIGTPGEKLFF

v_call: TRBV10-3
d_call: TRBD1
cdr3_length: 12
j_call: TRBJ2-7
cdr3_nt: TGTGCCATCAGTGATCCAGGGGGCGAGCAGTACTTC
cdr3_aa: CAISDPGGEQYF

v_call: TRBV28
d_call: TRBD1
cdr3_length: 14
j_call: TRBJ2-1
cdr3_nt: TGTGCCAGCAGCTCCGGGACAGCAATCAATGAGCAGTTCTTC
cdr3_aa: CASSSGTAINEQFF

v_call: TRBV25-1
d_call: -
cdr3_length: 11
j_call: TRBJ2-7
cdr3_nt: TGTGCCAGCAGCAGGATCGACGAGCAGTACTTC
cdr3_aa: CASSRIDEQYF

v_call: TRBV4-2
d_call: TRBD2
cdr3_length: 19
j_call: TRBJ2-1
cdr3_nt: TGTGCCAGCAGCCTCGGACTAGCGGGAGGGAGGAGCTCCTACAATGAGCAGTTCTTC
cdr3_aa: CASSLGLAGGRSSYNEQFF

v_call: TRBV7-9
d_call: -
cdr3_length: 14
j_call: TRBJ2-7
cdr3_nt: TGTGCCAGCAGCTCGGGACTCTCTAACTACGAGCAGTACTTC
cdr3_aa: CASSSGLSNYEQYF

v_call: TRBV2
d_call: -
cdr3_length: 16
j_call: TRBJ2-2
cdr3_nt: TGTGCCAGCAGTGAACCGTGGGGGGGCCCCACCGGGGAGCTGTTTTTT
cdr3_aa: CASSEPWGGPTGELFF

v_call: TRBV19
d_call: -
cdr3_length: 14
j_call: TRBJ1-3
cdr3_nt: TGTGCCAGTAGTAGACAGGCCCGATGGGACACCATATATTTT
cdr3_aa: CASSRQARWDTIYF

v_call: TRBV5-1
d_call: -
cdr3_length: 14
j_call: TRBJ1-5
cdr3_nt: TGCGCCAGCAGCTTGATGCAGGGTAGTCAGCCCCAGCATTTT
cdr3_aa: CASSLMQGSQPQHF

v_call: TRBV18
d_call: TRBD2
cdr3_length: 17
j_call: TRBJ2-3
cdr3_nt: TGTGCCAGCTCACCCGGTGTGTGGAGCGGGGGAATAGATACGCAGTATTTT
cdr3_aa: CASSPGVWSGGIDTQYF

v_call: TRBV11-2
d_call: TRBD2
cdr3_length: 15
j_call: TRBJ2-1
cdr3_nt: TGTGCCAGCAGCTTTAAACGGGACTACTACAATGAGCAGTTCTTC
cdr3_aa: CASSFKRDYYNEQFF

v_call: TRBV11-2
d_call: -
cdr3_length: 15
j_call: TRBJ2-3
cdr3_nt: TGTGCCAGCAGCTTAGATCTAGTGAGGGGGGATACGCAGTATTTT
cdr3_aa: CASSLDLVRGDTQYF

v_call: TRBV19
d_call: TRBD1
cdr3_length: 13
j_call: TRBJ2-7
cdr3_nt: TGTGCCAGTGGGACAGGGCTCATATACGAGCAGTACTTC
cdr3_aa: CASGTGLIYEQYF

v_call: TRBV28
d_call: -
cdr3_length: 14
j_call: TRBJ1-2
cdr3_nt: TGTGCCAGCAGCCCTCCTGGGGGCACGGGGGGCTACACCTTC
cdr3_aa: CASSPPGGTGGYTF

v_call: TRBV6-5
d_call: -
cdr3_length: 15
j_call: TRBJ2-4
cdr3_nt: TGTGCCAGCAGCCCCTCTGGGGGGGCCAAAAACATTCAGTACTTC
cdr3_aa: CASSPSGGAKNIQYF

v_call: TRBV11-3
d_call: TRBD1
cdr3_length: 16
j_call: TRBJ2-5
cdr3_nt: TGTGCCAGCAGCTTAGATCAGGGGGCGCATGTGGAGACCCAGTACTTC
cdr3_aa: CASSLDQGAHVETQYF